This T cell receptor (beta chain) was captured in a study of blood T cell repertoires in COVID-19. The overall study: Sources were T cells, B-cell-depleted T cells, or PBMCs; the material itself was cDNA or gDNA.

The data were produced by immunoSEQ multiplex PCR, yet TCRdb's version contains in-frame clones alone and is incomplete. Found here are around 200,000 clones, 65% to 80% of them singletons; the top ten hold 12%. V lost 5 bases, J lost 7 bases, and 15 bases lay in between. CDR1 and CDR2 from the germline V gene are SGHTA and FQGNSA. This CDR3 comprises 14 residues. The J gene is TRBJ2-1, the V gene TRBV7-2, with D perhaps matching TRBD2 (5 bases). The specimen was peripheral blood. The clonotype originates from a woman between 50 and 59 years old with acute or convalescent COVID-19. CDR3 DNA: TGTGCCAGCAGCCCGTACCGGGAAGGAAATGAGCAGTTCTTC. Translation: CASSPYREGNEQFF.